A selection of T cell receptor beta chains follows, all from one sample in a study of T cell responses to AZD1222 COVID-19 vaccine. Clones were read by immunoSEQ multiplex PCR, and TCRdb kept only the in-frame ones, dropping some. The sample has fewer than 150,000 clones, around nine tenths seen once; the top ten hold over 1.5%. The specimen was peripheral blood, collected on day 0 of AZD1222 vaccination. These receptors were collected from an adult in good health. Each CDR3 is given with its conserved first and last residue. D genes are given only for firm matches. Only some rows state a clone size, as once, few, many or a class for expanded clones.

NA NA TRBJ1-5 TRBV6-5 CASRPGTRSNQPQHF TGTGCCAGCAGACCCGGGACCCGGAGCAATCAGCCCCAGCATTTT
NA NA TRBJ1-1 TRBV12-3/TRBV12-4 CASSLRENTEAFF TGTGCCAGCAGTTTACGAGAAAACACTGAAGCTTTCTTT
NA NA TRBJ2-1 TRBV19 CASTEEGVTYNEQFF TGTGCCAGTACTGAGGAGGGGGTAACCTACAATGAGCAGTTCTTC
NA NA TRBJ1-1 TRBV19 CASSILGGTENTEAFF TGTGCCAGTAGTATCTTGGGGGGCACCGAAAACACTGAAGCTTTCTTT
NA NA TRBJ2-4 TRBV28 CASIPGLGAGDIQYF TGTGCCAGCATTCCAGGTCTGGGGGCCGGGGACATTCAGTACTTC
once NA TRBJ1-5 TRBV2 CASRTTGNSNQPQHF TGTGCCAGCAGAACGACAGGAAATAGCAATCAGCCCCAGCATTTT
NA TRBD1 TRBJ1-2 TRBV5-6 CASSPIGQGSGYTF TGTGCCAGCAGCCCGATAGGACAGGGTTCTGGCTACACCTTC
NA TRBD1 TRBJ1-3 TRBV5-3 CARSRTGFIGLHDSSGNTIYF TGTGCCAGAAGCCGGACAGGGTTTATCGGGTTACACGATTCGTCTGGAAACACCATATATTTT
NA NA TRBJ1-4 TRBV5-4 CASSRGGTNEKLFF TGTGCCAGCAGCCGAGGGGGTACTAATGAAAAACTGTTTTTT
NA NA TRBJ1-1 TRBV30 CAWSATRNTEAFF TGTGCCTGGAGTGCGACAAGGAACACTGAAGCTTTCTTT
NA NA TRBJ1-2 TRBV4-1 CASSQTGVDYGYTF TGCGCCAGCAGCCAAACGGGGGTGGACTATGGCTACACCTTC
once NA TRBJ1-2 TRBV19 CASARVDYDGYTF TGTGCCAGTGCCAGGGTTGATTACGATGGCTACACCTTC
NA NA TRBJ1-3 TRBV9 CASSEGRNTIYF TGTGCCAGCAGTGAGGGCAGAAACACCATATATTTT
NA TRBD1 TRBJ1-2 TRBV7-2 CASRETGGFFGYTF TGTGCCAGCAGAGAAACAGGGGGCTTTTTTGGCTACACCTTC
NA TRBD2 TRBJ2-3 TRBV5-1 CASSLVAGGPLNTQYF TGCGCCAGCAGCTTGGTTGCGGGAGGGCCTTTGAATACGCAGTATTTT
NA TRBD1 TRBJ1-2 TRBV27 CASRGQGQVPGGYTF TGTGCCAGCCGTGGACAGGGCCAGGTGCCAGGTGGCTACACCTTC
NA NA TRBJ1-3 TRBV4-1 CASSHLRTAGSGNTIYF TGCGCCAGCAGCCACCTGAGGACGGCCGGCTCTGGAAACACCATATATTTT
NA NA TRBJ2-2 TRBV28 CASTETELGELFF TGTGCCAGCACAGAGACAGAGCTCGGGGAGCTGTTTTTT
once NA TRBJ1-2 TRBV11-2 CASSKNAGQGIVVYGYTF TGTGCCAGCAGCAAAAACGCTGGTCAGGGGATTGTTGTCTATGGCTACACCTTC
NA NA TRBJ1-2 TRBV12-3/TRBV12-4 CASTLEGSGGYTF TGTGCCAGCACTCTGGAGGGATCTGGCGGCTACACCTTC
once NA TRBJ1-5 TRBV27 CASSPSSLGNQPQHF TGTGCCAGCAGTCCCTCTTCTCTCGGCAATCAGCCCCAGCATTTT
NA NA TRBJ1-5 TRBV27 CASSLTAYSNQPQHF TGTGCCAGCAGTTTGACAGCTTATAGCAATCAGCCCCAGCATTTT
NA TRBD2 TRBJ2-7 TRBV15 CATSRGLAGTYEQYF TGTGCCACCAGCAGAGGTTTAGCGGGGACCTACGAGCAGTACTTC
NA NA TRBJ1-4 TRBV5-1 CASSLAGVEREKLFF TGCGCCAGCAGCTTGGCCGGCGTGGAGAGGGAAAAACTGTTTTTT
once NA TRBJ1-3 TRBV6-6 CASSYPTGNTIYF TGTGCCAGCAGTTACCCGACGGGAAACACCATATATTTT
once NA TRBJ1-2 TRBV28 CASSSDRSYGYTF TGTGCCAGCAGTTCCGACAGGTCATATGGCTACACCTTC
NA NA TRBJ2-1 TRBV19 CASSIYSGDYEQFF TGTGCCAGTAGTATTTACAGCGGCGATTATGAGCAGTTCTTC
NA NA TRBJ1-2 TRBV5-6 CASTRYGGAGGYTF TGTGCCAGCACCCGGTACGGGGGCGCAGGTGGCTACACCTTC
NA NA TRBJ1-1 TRBV3-1/TRBV3-2 CASRPAPMNTEAFF TGTGCCAGCAGACCGGCGCCAATGAACACTGAAGCTTTCTTT
NA NA TRBJ2-7 TRBV10-1 CASSVRTPRSPYEQYF TGCGCCAGCAGCGTCAGAACTCCGAGATCGCCCTACGAGCAGTACTTC
NA TRBD2 TRBJ2-3 TRBV4-3 CASSQDSSRASGSTDTQYF TGCGCCAGCAGCCAAGACAGTTCTCGTGCTAGCGGGTCCACAGATACGCAGTATTTT
NA NA TRBJ1-4 TRBV2 CASSVGRGGFDEKLFF TGTGCCAGCAGTGTAGGACGGGGGGGGTTTGATGAAAAACTGTTTTTT
NA NA TRBJ1-1 TRBV9 CASSVLTLNTEAFF TGTGCCAGCAGCGTCCTCACACTGAACACTGAAGCTTTCTTT
NA TRBD2 TRBJ2-7 TRBV28 CASSMGGGSQASEQYF TGTGCCAGCAGTATGGGGGGGGGTAGCCAGGCTTCCGAGCAGTACTTC